This is a list of T cell receptor beta chains from one sample in a study of CD8 T cells in Susac syndrome. TCRdb analysed the immunoSEQ multiplex PCR reads with MiXCR anew, one entry per CDR3 protein. The sample consists of some 400,000 distinct CDR3 sequences, around 85% of them appearing once. What was sequenced was CD8+ T cells from PBMCs. These receptors all come from a human donor with multiple sclerosis. Both conserved end residues are part of each CDR3. A D gene is named only where the DNA matches it firmly. Clone sizes are given selectively: once, few, many, or a class where the clone is expanded.

CDR3 protein,CDR3 DNA,V gene,clone size,J gene,D gene,CDR3 length
CASSLRDSGDRGEQFF,TGTGCCAGCAGCCTCCGGGACAGTGGAGATAGAGGTGAGCAGTTCTTC,TRBV6-2/TRBV6-3,once,TRBJ2-1,TRBD1,16
CASSPPVQGAGSPLHF,TGTGCCAGCTCACCACCGGTCCAGGGGGCCGGTTCACCCCTCCACTTT,TRBV18,.,TRBJ1-6,TRBD1,16
CASRTGTGADEQYF,TGTGCCAGCAGGACCGGGACAGGGGCAGACGAGCAGTACTTC,TRBV28,.,TRBJ2-7,TRBD1,14
CASSHRTSGIYEQYF,TGTGCCAGCAGCCACCGGACTAGCGGAATCTACGAGCAGTACTTC,TRBV5-8,.,TRBJ2-7,TRBD2,15
CASSVDSGTEAFF,TGTGCCAGCAGCGTAGATTCAGGGACTGAAGCTTTCTTT,TRBV9,.,TRBJ1-1,.,13
CSARTVGAGGYEQYF,TGCAGTGCTAGAACGGTCGGGGCAGGGGGCTACGAGCAGTACTTC,TRBV20-1,.,TRBJ2-7,TRBD1,15
CSDVWGPTGYTF,TGCAGCGATGTCTGGGGGCCTACTGGCTACACCTTC,TRBV29-1,.,TRBJ1-2,.,12
CAWSVSGELAGPSIYEQYF,TGTGCCTGGAGTGTGTCTGGGGAACTAGCGGGACCCTCGATCTACGAGCAGTACTTC,TRBV30,.,TRBJ2-7,TRBD2,19
CASSTRRAYNEQFF,TGTGCCAGTAGTACTAGGCGCGCCTACAATGAGCAGTTCTTC,TRBV19,few,TRBJ2-1,.,14
CASSLSGEETQYF,TGTGCCAGCAGTTTATCGGGGGAGGAGACCCAGTACTTC,TRBV27,.,TRBJ2-5,.,13
CASKSGRPVYEQYF,TGTGCCAGCAAGAGTGGGAGACCAGTCTACGAGCAGTACTTC,TRBV27,.,TRBJ2-7,.,14
CASSLRAGPNYGYTF,TGTGCCAGCAGCTTAAGGGCAGGGCCCAACTATGGCTACACCTTC,TRBV7-2,.,TRBJ1-2,.,15
CASGLVLEGYWVNTEAFF,TGTGCTAGTGGTTTGGTACTAGAGGGGTACTGGGTGAACACTGAAGCTTTCTTT,TRBV12-5,.,TRBJ1-1,.,18
CSAHRRGTNYGYTF,TGCAGCGCCCACCGGCGCGGGACAAACTATGGCTACACCTTC,TRBV29-1,.,TRBJ1-2,.,14
CASWGLSGRTHSFDTQYF,TGTGCCAGCTGGGGACTAAGCGGGAGGACCCATTCTTTTGATACGCAGTATTTT,TRBV5-5,.,TRBJ2-3,TRBD2,18
CASSATANYGYTF,TGTGCCAGCAGCGCCACAGCTAACTATGGCTACACCTTC,TRBV6-1,few,TRBJ1-2,.,13
CASSRDRGLANEQFF,TGCGCCAGCAGCCGAGATAGGGGCCTAGCCAATGAGCAGTTCTTC,TRBV4-1,.,TRBJ2-1,.,15
CAWSDWGRAFYEQYF,TGTGCCTGGAGTGACTGGGGGAGAGCCTTCTACGAGCAGTACTTC,TRBV30,.,TRBJ2-7,.,15
CASSVGRGGRDTQYF,TGTGCCAGCAGCGTAGGTCGGGGAGGGCGAGATACGCAGTATTTT,TRBV9,.,TRBJ2-3,TRBD2,15
CASSGEGLAADTQYF,TGTGCCAGCAGTGGGGAGGGACTAGCGGCAGATACGCAGTATTTT,TRBV2,.,TRBJ2-3,TRBD2,15
CASSPPGNEQFF,TGTGCCAGTAGTCCCCCGGGCAATGAGCAGTTCTTC,TRBV28,few,TRBJ2-1,.,12
CSAEMERAAGEQFF,TGCAGTGCGGAAATGGAGCGGGCGGCGGGTGAGCAGTTCTTC,TRBV20-1,.,TRBJ2-1,.,14
CASSHHPGTRDSYEQYF,TGTGCCAGCAGTCATCATCCAGGGACAAGAGATTCCTACGAGCAGTACTTC,TRBV6-1,.,TRBJ2-7,.,17
CANHGQRRYNYGYTF,TGTGCCAACCACGGACAGCGACGCTATAACTATGGCTACACCTTC,TRBV2,.,TRBJ1-2,.,15
CASSLFSPLPYNEQFF,TGTGCCAGCAGCTTATTTTCACCACTCCCCTACAATGAGCAGTTCTTC,TRBV11-2,.,TRBJ2-1,.,16
CASSQVAGRFSYEQYF,TGCGCCAGCAGCCAAGTAGCGGGTCGATTCTCCTACGAGCAGTACTTC,TRBV4-1,.,TRBJ2-7,TRBD2,16
CASSIGDSNTEAFF,TGTGCCAGTAGTATCGGGGACTCGAACACTGAAGCTTTCTTT,TRBV19,.,TRBJ1-1,.,14
CATSTGTYEQYF,TGTGCCACCTCGACAGGCACCTACGAGCAGTACTTC,TRBV6-5,.,TRBJ2-7,.,12
CAWGEFLYNGQFF,TGTGCCTGGGGGGAGTTCCTTTACAATGGGCAGTTCTTC,TRBV30,once,TRBJ2-1,.,13
CASSLIAGVVNEQFF,TGTGCCAGCTCATTAATAGCGGGAGTGGTAAATGAGCAGTTCTTC,TRBV18,.,TRBJ2-1,TRBD2,15
CASGPIGGDGYTF,TGTGCCAGCGGGCCCATAGGGGGCGATGGCTACACCTTC,TRBV6-1,few,TRBJ1-2,TRBD1,13
CASGLEDPRSVTVDSYNEQFF,TGTGCTAGTGGTTTGGAAGACCCCCGATCGGTAACAGTAGACTCCTACAATGAGCAGTTCTTC,TRBV12-5,.,TRBJ2-1,.,21
CASSEGVHSNQPQHF,TGCGCCAGCAGCGAAGGGGTTCATAGCAATCAGCCCCAGCATTTT,TRBV5-1,.,TRBJ1-5,.,15
CASSRRFLDYGYTF,TGTGCCAGCAGCAGGCGGTTCTTGGACTATGGCTACACCTTC,TRBV27,.,TRBJ1-2,.,14
CASSRTGSNTGANVLTF,TGTGCCAGCAGCAGGACAGGGAGTAACACTGGGGCCAACGTCCTGACTTTC,TRBV27,.,TRBJ2-6,TRBD1,17
CASSLGGEKLFF,TGTGCCAGCAGTTTGGGGGGGGAAAAACTGTTTTTT,TRBV5-1,.,TRBJ1-4,.,12
CASSRERGVFTDTQYF,TGCGCCAGCAGCCGGGAGCGGGGGGTCTTCACAGATACGCAGTATTTT,TRBV4-1,.,TRBJ2-3,TRBD2,16
CASSASRDRGNYGYTF,TGTGCCAGCAGCGCGAGCCGGGACAGGGGGAACTATGGCTACACCTTC,TRBV9,.,TRBJ1-2,TRBD1,16
CASSFPGQQNTGELFF,TGTGCCAGCAGCTTCCCGGGACAGCAGAACACCGGGGAGCTGTTTTTT,TRBV5-4,.,TRBJ2-2,TRBD1,16
CASSQQQGAAEAFF,TGCGCCAGCAGCCAACAGCAGGGGGCGGCTGAAGCTTTCTTT,TRBV4-1,.,TRBJ1-1,TRBD1,14
CAWSSGGTGELFF,TGTGCCTGGAGTTCTGGGGGAACCGGGGAGCTGTTTTTT,TRBV30,.,TRBJ2-2,.,13